The clone carrying this TCR beta chain was seen more than once but under ten times. These data are taken from a study of beta chain features in type 1 diabetes. As for the study in general: Age, gender and cell yields were alike across patients and healthy donors.

CDR1 is SGHTA and CDR2 is FQGNSA in the germline V gene. Losses at the gene ends were 5 bases for V and 2 bases for J; bases not matched to a gene: 10. This CDR3 has 17 amino acids. cDNA synthesis used the whole RNA isolate, giving expressed TCRB sequences. Profiling relied on immunoSEQ multiplex PCR, and the TCRdb table lists in-frame clones only, not all of them. Seen here are around 430,000 clones, 30% observed once, and the top ten hold 0.065%. Per donor, one heparinised blood draw averaged roughly 110 mL. This clonotype originated in a man aged 18 to 35 in good health. V gene TRBV7-2 combines with J gene TRBJ2-4, with 9 nucleotides matching TRBD2. The sample taken for sequencing was naive CD4+ T cells from blood. The DNA of the CDR3 is TGTGCCAGCAGCGAGTTCGGACTAGCGTCTACCAAAAACATTCAGTACTTC. Its protein is CASSEFGLASTKNIQYF.